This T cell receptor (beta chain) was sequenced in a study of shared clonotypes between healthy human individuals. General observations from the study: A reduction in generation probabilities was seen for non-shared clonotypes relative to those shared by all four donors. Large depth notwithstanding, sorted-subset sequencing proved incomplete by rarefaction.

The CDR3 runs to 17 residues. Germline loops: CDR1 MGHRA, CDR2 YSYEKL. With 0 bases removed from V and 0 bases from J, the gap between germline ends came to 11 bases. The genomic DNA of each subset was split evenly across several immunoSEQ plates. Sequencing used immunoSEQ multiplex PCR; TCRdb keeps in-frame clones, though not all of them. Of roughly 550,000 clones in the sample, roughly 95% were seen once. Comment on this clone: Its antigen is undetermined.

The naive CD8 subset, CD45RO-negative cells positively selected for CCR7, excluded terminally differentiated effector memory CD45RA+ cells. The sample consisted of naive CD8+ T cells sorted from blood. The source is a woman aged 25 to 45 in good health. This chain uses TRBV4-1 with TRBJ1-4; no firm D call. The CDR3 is CASSQEGYSATNEKLFF. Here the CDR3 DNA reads TGCGCCAGCAGCCAAGAGGGCTACAGTGCAACTAATGAAAAACTGTTTTTT.